This TCR beta chain appears in the sequencing data of a study of T cell responses to AZD1222 COVID-19 vaccine. Background on the study: It was second doses at about 4 or about 12 weeks that were pooled.

Trimming took 5 bases from V and 7 from J; bases not matched to a gene: 6. CDR3 length equals 13 residues. The germline CDR1 and CDR2 sequences are SEHNR and FQNEAQ (reference sequence). Libraries were prepared by immunoSEQ multiplex PCR; TCRdb keeps only in-frame clonotypes and omits some of them. The table records 250,000 or so clones, approximately 93% of them present only once. Sequencing used peripheral blood, obtained on day 0 of AZD1222 vaccination. This clonotype originated in an adult in good health. The rearrangement links TRBV7-9 to TRBJ1-2; 8 nucleotides agree with TRBD1. The CDR3: CASSPRGQGGYTF. The CDR3 bases are TGTGCCAGCAGCCCCAGGGGGCAGGGTGGCTACACCTTC.